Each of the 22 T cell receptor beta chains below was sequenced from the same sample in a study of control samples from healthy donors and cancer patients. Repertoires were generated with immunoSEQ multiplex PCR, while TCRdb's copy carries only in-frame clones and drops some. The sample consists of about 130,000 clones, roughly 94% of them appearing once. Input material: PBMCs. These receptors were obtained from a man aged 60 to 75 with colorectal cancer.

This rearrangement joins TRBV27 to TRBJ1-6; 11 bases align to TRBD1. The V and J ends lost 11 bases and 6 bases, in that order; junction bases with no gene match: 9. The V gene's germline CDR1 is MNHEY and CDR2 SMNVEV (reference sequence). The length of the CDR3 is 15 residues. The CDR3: CASQRTGGRNSPLHF. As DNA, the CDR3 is TGTGCCTCTCAAAGGACAGGGGGCCGTAATTCACCCCTCCACTTT.

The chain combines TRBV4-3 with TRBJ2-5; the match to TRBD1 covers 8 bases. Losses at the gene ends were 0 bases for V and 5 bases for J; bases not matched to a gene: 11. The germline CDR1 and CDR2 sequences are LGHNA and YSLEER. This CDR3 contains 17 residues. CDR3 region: CASSQDIWTGLVETQYF. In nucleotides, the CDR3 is TGCGCCAGCAGCCAAGATATCTGGACAGGGTTAGTTGAGACCCAGTACTTC.

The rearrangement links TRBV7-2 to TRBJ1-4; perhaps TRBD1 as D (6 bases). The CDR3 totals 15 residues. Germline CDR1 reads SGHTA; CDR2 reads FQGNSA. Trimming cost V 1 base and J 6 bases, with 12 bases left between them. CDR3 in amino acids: CASSLGGGAHEKLFF. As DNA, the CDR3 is TGTGCCAGCAGCTTAGGCGGGGGCGCGCATGAAAAACTGTTTTTT. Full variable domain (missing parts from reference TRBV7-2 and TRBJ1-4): GAGVSQSPSNKVTEKGKDVELRCDPISGHTALYWYRQSLGQGLEFLIYFQGNSAPDKSGLPSDRFSAERTGGSVSTLTIQRTQQEDSAVYLCASSLGGGAHEKLFFGSGTQLSVL.

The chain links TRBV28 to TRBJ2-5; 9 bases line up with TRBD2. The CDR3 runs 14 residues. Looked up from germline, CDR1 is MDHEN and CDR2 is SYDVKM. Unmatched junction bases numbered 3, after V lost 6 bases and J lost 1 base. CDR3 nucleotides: TGTGCCAGCAGGAATAGCGGGGGCCAAGAGACCCAGTACTTC. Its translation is CASRNSGGQETQYF. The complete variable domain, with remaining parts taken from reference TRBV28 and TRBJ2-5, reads DVKVTQSSRYLVKRTGEKVFLECVQDMDHENMFWYRQDPGLGLRLIYFSYDVKMKEKGDIPEGYSVSREKKERFSLILESASTNQTSMYLCASRNSGGQETQYFGPGTRLLVL.

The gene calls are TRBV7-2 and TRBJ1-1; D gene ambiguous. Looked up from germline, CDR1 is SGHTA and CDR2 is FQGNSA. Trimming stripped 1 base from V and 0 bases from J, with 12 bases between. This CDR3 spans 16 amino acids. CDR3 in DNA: TGTGCCAGCAGCTTAGTAGGGTCCCTGATGAACACTGAAGCTTTCTTT. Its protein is CASSLVGSLMNTEAFF.

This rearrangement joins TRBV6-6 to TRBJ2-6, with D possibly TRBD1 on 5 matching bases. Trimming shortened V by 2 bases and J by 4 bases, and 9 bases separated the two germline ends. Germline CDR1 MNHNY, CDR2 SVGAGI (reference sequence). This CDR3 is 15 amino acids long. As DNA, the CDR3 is TGTGCCAGCAGTTACCAGGGTGGAGGGGCCAACGTCCTGACTTTC. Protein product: CASSYQGGGANVLTF.

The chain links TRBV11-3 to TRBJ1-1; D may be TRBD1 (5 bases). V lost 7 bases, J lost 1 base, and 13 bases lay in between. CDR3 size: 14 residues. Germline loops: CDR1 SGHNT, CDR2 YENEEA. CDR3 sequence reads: CASNPTGANTEAFF. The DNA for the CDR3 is TGTGCCAGCAACCCTACAGGAGCGAACACTGAAGCTTTCTTT. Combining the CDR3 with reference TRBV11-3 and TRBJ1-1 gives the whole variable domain EAGVVQSPRYKIIEKKQPVAFWCNPISGHNTLYWYLQNLGQGPELLIRYENEEAVDDSQLPKDRFSAERLKGVDSTLKIQPAELGDSAVYLCASNPTGANTEAFFGQGTRLTVV.

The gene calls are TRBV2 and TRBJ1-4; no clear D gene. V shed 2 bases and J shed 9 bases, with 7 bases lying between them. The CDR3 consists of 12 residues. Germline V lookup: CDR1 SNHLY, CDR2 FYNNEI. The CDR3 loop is CASSELKKKLFF. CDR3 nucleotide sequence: TGTGCCAGCAGTGAACTGAAAAAAAAACTGTTTTTT.

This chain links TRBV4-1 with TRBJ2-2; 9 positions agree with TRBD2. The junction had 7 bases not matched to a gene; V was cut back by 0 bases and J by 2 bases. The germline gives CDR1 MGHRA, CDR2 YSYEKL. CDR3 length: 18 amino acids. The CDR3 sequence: CASSQESPAGGNTGELFF. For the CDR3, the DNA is TGCGCCAGCAGCCAAGAGAGCCCAGCGGGGGGAAACACCGGGGAGCTGTTTTTT.

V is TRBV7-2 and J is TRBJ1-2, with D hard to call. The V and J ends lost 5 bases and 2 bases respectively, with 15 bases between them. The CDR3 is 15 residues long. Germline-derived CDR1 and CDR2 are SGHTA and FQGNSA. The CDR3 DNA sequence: TGTGCCAGCAGCCCGCGTCCGAGGGAGAACTATGGCTACACCTTC. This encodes CASSPRPRENYGYTF.

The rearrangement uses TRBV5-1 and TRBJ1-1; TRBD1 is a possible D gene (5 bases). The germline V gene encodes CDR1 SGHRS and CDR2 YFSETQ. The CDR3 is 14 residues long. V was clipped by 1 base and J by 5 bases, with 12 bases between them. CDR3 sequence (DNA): TGCGCCAGCAGCTTGACATGGCAGGGAACTGAAGCTTTCTTT. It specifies CASSLTWQGTEAFF. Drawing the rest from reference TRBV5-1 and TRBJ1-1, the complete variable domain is KAGVTQTPRYLIKTRGQQVTLSCSPISGHRSVSWYQQTPGQGLQFLFEYFSETQRNKGNFPGRFSGRQFSNSRSEMNVSTLELGDSALYLCASSLTWQGTEAFFGQGTRLTVV.

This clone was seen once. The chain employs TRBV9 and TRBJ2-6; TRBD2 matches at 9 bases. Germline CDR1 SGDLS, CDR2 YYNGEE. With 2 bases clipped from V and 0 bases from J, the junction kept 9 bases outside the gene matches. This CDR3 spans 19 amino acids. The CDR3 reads CASSVTPSGVNSGANVLTF. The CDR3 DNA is TGTGCCAGCAGCGTTACACCTAGCGGGGTTAACTCTGGGGCCAACGTCCTGACTTTC.

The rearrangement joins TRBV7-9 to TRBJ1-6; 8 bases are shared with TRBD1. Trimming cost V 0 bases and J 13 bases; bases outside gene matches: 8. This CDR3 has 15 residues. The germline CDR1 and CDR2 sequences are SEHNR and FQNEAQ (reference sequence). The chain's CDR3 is CASSLAPTGAVPLHF. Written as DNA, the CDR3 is TGTGCCAGCAGCTTAGCGCCGACAGGGGCGGTTCCCCTCCACTTT.

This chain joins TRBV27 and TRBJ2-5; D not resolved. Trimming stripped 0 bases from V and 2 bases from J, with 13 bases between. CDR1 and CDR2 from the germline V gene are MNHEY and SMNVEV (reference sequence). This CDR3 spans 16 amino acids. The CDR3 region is CASSLSLSGLQETQYF. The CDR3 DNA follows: TGTGCCAGCAGTTTATCTTTGTCAGGATTACAAGAGACCCAGTACTTC.

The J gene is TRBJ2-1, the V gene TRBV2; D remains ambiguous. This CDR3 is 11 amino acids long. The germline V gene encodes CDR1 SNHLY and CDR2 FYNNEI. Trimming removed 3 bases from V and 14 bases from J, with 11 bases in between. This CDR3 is CASSDLGWEFF. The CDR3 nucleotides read TGTGCCAGCAGTGACCTGGGGTGGGAGTTCTTC.

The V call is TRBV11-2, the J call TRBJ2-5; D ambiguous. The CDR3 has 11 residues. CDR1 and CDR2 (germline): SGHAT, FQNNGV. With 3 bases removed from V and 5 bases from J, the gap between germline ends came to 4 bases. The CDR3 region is CASSLIETQYF. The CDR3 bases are TGTGCCAGCAGCTTGATCGAGACCCAGTACTTC. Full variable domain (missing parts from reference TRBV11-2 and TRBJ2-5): EAGVAQSPRYKIIEKRQSVAFWCNPISGHATLYWYQQILGQGPKLLIQFQNNGVVDDSQLPKDRFSAERLKGVDSTLKIQPAKLEDSAVYLCASSLIETQYFGPGTRLLVL.

The CDR3 loop reads CSATGGNEQFF. The CDR3 coding sequence is TGCAGTGCAACCGGGGGCAATGAGCAGTTCTTC. The chain has TRBV20-1 and TRBJ2-1, with a tentative D call TRBD2 (6 bases). The CDR3 spans 11 residues. Germline assignment: CDR1 DFQATT and CDR2 SNEGSKA (reference sequence). Trimming took off 6 bases at V and 6 bases at J, with 9 bases between the two ends.

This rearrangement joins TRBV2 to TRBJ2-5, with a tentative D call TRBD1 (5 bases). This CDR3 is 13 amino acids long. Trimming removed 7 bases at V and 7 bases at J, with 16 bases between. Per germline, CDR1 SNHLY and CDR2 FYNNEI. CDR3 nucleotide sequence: TGTGCCAGCACTCCGGACAACTCAGGGACCCAGTACTTC. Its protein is CASTPDNSGTQYF.

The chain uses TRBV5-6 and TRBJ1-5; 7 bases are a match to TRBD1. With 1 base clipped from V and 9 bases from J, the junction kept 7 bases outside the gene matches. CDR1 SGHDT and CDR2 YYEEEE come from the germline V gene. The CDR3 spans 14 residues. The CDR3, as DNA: TGTGCCAGCAGCTTGCGGGACAGCTCTCGGCCCCAGCATTTT. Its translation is CASSLRDSSRPQHF.

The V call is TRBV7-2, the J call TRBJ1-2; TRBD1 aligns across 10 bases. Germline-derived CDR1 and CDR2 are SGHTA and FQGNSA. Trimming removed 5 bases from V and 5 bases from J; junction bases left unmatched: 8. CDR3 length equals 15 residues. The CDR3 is CASSPVTGGGYGYTF. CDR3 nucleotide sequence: TGTGCCAGCAGCCCAGTGACAGGGGGCGGGTATGGCTACACCTTC. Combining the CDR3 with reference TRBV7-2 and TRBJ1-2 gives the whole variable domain GAGVSQSPSNKVTEKGKDVELRCDPISGHTALYWYRQSLGQGLEFLIYFQGNSAPDKSGLPSDRFSAERTGGSVSTLTIQRTQQEDSAVYLCASSPVTGGGYGYTFGSGTRLTVV.

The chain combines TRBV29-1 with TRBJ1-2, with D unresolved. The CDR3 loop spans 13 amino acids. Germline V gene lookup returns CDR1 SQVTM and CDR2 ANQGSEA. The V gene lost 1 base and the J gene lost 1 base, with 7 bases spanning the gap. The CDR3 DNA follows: TGCAGCGTTGAAGGTCCCGATAACTATGGCTACACCTTC. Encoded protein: CSVEGPDNYGYTF.

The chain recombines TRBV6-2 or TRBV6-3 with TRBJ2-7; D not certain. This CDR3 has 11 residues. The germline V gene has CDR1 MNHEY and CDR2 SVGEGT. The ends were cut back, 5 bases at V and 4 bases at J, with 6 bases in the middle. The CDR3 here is CASSIGYEQYF. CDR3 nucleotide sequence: TGTGCCAGCAGTATAGGATACGAGCAGTACTTC.